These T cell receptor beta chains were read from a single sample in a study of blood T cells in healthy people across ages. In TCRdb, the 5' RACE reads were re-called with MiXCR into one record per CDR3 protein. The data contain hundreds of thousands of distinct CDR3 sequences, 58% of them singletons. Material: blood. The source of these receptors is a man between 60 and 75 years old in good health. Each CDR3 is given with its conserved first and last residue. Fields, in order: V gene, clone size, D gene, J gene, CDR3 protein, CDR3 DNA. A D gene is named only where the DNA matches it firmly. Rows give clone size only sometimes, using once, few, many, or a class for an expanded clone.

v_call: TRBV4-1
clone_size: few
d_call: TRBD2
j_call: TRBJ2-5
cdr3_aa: CASSQEGAGDQETQYF
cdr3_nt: TGCGCCAGCAGCCAAGAAGGAGCGGGGGACCAAGAGACCCAGTACTTC

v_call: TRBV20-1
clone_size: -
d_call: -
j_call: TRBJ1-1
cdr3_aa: CSAKVPPLNTEAFF
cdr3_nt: TGCAGTGCCAAAGTCCCCCCGTTGAACACTGAAGCTTTCTTT

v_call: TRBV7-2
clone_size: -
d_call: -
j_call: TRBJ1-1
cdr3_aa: CASSFPPANTEAFF
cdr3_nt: TGTGCCAGCAGCTTCCCTCCAGCGAACACTGAAGCTTTCTTT

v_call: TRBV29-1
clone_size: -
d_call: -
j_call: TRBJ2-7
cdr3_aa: CSVAIGNNEQYF
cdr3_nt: TGCAGCGTTGCCATCGGTAACAATGAGCAGTACTTC

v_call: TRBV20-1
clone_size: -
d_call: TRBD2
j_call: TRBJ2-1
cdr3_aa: CSARDLLSGGHNEQFF
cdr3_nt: TGCAGTGCTAGAGATCTTCTTAGCGGGGGACACAATGAGCAGTTCTTC

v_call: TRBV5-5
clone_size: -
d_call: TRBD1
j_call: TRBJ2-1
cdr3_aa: CASGEGTGSYEQYF
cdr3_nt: TGTGCCAGCGGCGAGGGGACAGGTTCCTACGAGCAGTATTTC

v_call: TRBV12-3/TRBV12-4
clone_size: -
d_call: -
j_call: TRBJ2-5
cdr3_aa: CASSPQDGSQETQYF
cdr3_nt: TGTGCCAGCAGTCCCCAAGACGGCAGCCAAGAGACCCAGTACTTC

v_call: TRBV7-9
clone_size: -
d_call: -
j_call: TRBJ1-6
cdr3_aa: CASSAVTGNNSPLHF
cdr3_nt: TGTGCCAGCAGCGCAGTCACAGGGAATAATTCACCCCTCCACTTT

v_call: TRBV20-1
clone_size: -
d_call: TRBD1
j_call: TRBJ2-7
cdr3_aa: CSAKGAFAEQYF
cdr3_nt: TGCAGTGCTAAGGGGGCCTTTGCCGAGCAGTACTTC

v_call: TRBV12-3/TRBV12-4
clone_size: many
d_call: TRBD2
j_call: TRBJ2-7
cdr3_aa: CASSSLRLAGGLNSYEQYF
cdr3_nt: TGTGCCAGCAGTTCCCTCCGCCTAGCGGGGGGCCTTAACTCCTACGAGCAGTACTTC

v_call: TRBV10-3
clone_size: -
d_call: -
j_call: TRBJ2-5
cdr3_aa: CAIAGSQETQYF
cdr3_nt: TGTGCCATCGCCGGCAGCCAAGAGACCCAGTACTTC

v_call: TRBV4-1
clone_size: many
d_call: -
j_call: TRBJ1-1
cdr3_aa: CASSQYGGPTEAFF
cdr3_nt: TGCGCCAGCAGCCAATACGGGGGGCCCACTGAAGCTTTCTTT

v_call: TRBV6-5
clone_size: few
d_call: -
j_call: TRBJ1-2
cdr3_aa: CASSYSGVNGYTF
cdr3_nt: TGTGCCAGCAGTTACTCGGGGGTAAACGGCTACACCTTC

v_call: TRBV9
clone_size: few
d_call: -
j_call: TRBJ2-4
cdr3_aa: CASSVEGSGSIQYF
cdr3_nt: TGTGCCAGCAGCGTAGAAGGTAGCGGTAGCATTCAGTACTTC

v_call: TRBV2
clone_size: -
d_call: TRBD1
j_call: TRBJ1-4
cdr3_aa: CASSRQGKTNEKLFF
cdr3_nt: TGTGCCAGCAGTCGACAGGGGAAGACTAATGAAAAACTGTTTTTT

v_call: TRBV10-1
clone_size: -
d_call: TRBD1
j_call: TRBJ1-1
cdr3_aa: CASSESTGMNTEAFF
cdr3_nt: TGCGCCAGCAGTGAGTCGACAGGGATGAACACTGAAGCTTTCTTT

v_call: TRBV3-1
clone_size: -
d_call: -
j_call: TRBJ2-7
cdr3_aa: CASSPSLGGPSYNEQYF
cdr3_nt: TGTGCCAGCAGCCCAAGTCTTGGCGGGCCCTCCTACAATGAGCAGTACTTC